This TCR beta chain was recorded in a study of control samples from healthy donors and cancer patients. Measured with immunoSEQ multiplex PCR; TCRdb has only the in-frame clones, and not every one. Found here are over 100,000 clones, 80% to 95% of them singletons; the top ten hold 4.5% to 7%. This clone was seen only a few times. The germline CDR1 and CDR2 sequences are ENHRY and SYGVKD. This CDR3 comprises 16 residues. The V end lost 0 bases, the J end lost 1 base, and 11 bases lay between the germline ends. The sample consisted of blood. The rearrangement joins TRBV10-3 to TRBJ2-3; D possibly corresponds to TRBD2 (5 bases). This sequence was found in a man younger than 35 in good health. CDR3: CAISESLRARTDTQYF. CDR3 bases: TGTGCCATCAGTGAGTCCTTGCGGGCCCGCACAGATACGCAGTATTTT.